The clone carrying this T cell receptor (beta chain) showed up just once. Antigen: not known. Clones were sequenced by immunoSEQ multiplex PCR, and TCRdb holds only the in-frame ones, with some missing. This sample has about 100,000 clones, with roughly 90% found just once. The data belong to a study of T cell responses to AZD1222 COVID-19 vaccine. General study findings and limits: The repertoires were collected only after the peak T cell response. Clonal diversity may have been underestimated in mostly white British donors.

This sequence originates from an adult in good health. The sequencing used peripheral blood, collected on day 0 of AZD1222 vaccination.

CDR3 protein: CASTPGGGGEDTQYF. In DNA, the CDR3 is TGTGCCAGCACCCCGGGAGGGGGAGGGGAAGATACGCAGTATTTT. The rearrangement uses TRBV3-1 (or the pseudogene TRBV3-2) and TRBJ2-3, with 8 nucleotides matching TRBD2. V was clipped by 7 bases and J by 5 bases; unmatched bases: 11. Germline V CDR1 and CDR2: LGHDT, YNNKEL (reference sequence). The length of the CDR3 is 15 residues.